This T cell receptor beta chain was recovered during a study of chemoradiotherapy in HPV16-positive cancers. Study information: Candidate HPV-specific clones and shared TCR motifs came from two HPV16-positive patients.

Study results and caveats: Non-HPV-specific T cells did not expand in tumors during treatment, whereas candidate HPV-specific clones and E7-related motifs did. Only a couple of HPV16-positive patients supplied the functional HPV-specificity definition.

Germline-derived CDR1 and CDR2 are SGHAT and FQNNGV. The CDR3 has 18 amino acids. J gave up 3 bases and V 4 bases, and 14 bases lay outside the gene matches. The assay was immunoSEQ multiplex PCR, and TCRdb's table has in-frame clones only and misses some. This table holds 6,700 or so clones, around 89% found once. Over chemoradiotherapy, repertoires were sampled more than once. With regard to this clone: The antigen remains unidentified.

The clonotype comes from a human donor with HPV-associated anogenital cancer. Sequencing used tumor tissue, obtained from a patient who underwent chemoradiotherapy. The chain has TRBV11-2 and TRBJ2-3; 9 bases agree with TRBD2. CDR3 DNA sequence: TGTGCCAGCAGCTCTATTCTAGCGGGATGGGATGAAACAGATACGCAGTATTTT. Protein product: CASSSILAGWDETDTQYF.